These 4 T cell receptor beta chains share one sample of origin, sequenced in a study of T cell repertoires in cytomegalovirus infection. TCRdb reanalysed the reads using MiXCR and keeps one entry per CDR3 protein. The profile covers about 530,000 distinct CDR3 sequences, with about 25% appearing a single time and roughly 13% taken by the ten largest. Sequenced material: PBMCs. All receptors derive from a human donor in good health (CMV status not recorded). Some clones in this sample may be carry-over from other donors' samples.

At least ten counts were recorded for this clonotype. The chain recombines TRBV7-2 with TRBJ2-3; TRBD2 matches at 12 bases. CDR3 length: 17 amino acids. Germline V gene lookup returns CDR1 SGHTA and CDR2 FQGNSA. After removal of 7 bases from V and 2 bases from J, the junction contained 10 bases not matched to a gene. The CDR3 is CASTMMTSGSVTDTQYF. Here the CDR3 DNA reads TGTGCCAGCACCATGATGACTAGCGGGAGTGTCACAGATACGCAGTATTTT.

V usage is TRBV4-3 and J usage is TRBJ2-7; D ambiguous. The CDR3 is 14 amino acids. The germline V and J ends were trimmed by 0 bases and 4 bases, with 10 bases remaining between them. CDR1 and CDR2 (germline): LGHNA, YSLEER. The CDR3, as DNA: TGCGCCAGCAGCCAAGACGTTCACTCATACGAGCAGTACTTC. Translation: CASSQDVHSYEQYF.

A word on this clonotype: Mismatch with germline at one junction end may stem from a read error. The chain couples TRBV12-3 or TRBV12-4 to TRBJ1-3; perhaps TRBD1 as D (5 bases). There are 11 residues in the CDR3. The CDR3 sequence is CASSLSDTIFF. CDR3 in DNA: TGTGCCAGCAGTTTATCGGACACCATATTTTTT.

This clonotype was observed a single time. The V gene is TRBV2, the J gene TRBJ1-1; D possibly corresponds to TRBD1 (6 bases). The CDR3 covers 14 residues. Per germline, CDR1 SNHLY and CDR2 FYNNEI. The V and J ends lost 4 bases and 0 bases respectively, with 9 bases between them. Here the CDR3 DNA reads TGTGCCAGCAGTGGGGACAACGTGAACACTGAAGCTTTCTTT. Encoded protein: CASSGDNVNTEAFF.